This T cell receptor (beta chain) was documented in a study of T cells after yellow fever vaccination (dated 2019 in TCRdb). Concerning the study at large: Libraries from fractions with low cell numbers were prepared with the SMART-Seq v4 Ultra Low Input RNA kit. Bulk TCR alpha and beta repertoires were sequenced longitudinally to track T-cell clones before and after primary and booster YFV17D yellow fever vaccination. Two healthy male donors made up the cohort, one aged 18 to 30 years and the other aged 30 to 40 years. Blood was collected at multiple timepoints before and after primary and secondary immunization, and bulk PBMC replicates and cell subsets were isolated. What the authors observed across the whole study: After the booster, most clones that had expanded after primary vaccination were detected again (about 95% of CD4 and over 75% of CD8), suggesting broad maintenance of memory. A small fraction of clonotypes showed up in both the CD4 and CD8 compartments, probably as a result of convergent recombination. Computational filtering was needed because FACS-sorted repertoires could contain abundant contaminating clonotypes from the bulk population. Because only two donors were included in the study, the extent to which the findings can be generalized is limited. Compared with the primary T-cell response, the secondary T-cell response was weaker but faster, peaking on day 5 rather than day 15.

There are a few counts of this clonotype. Its specific antigen is unknown. Per-base qualities were not stored, and no clone one base away is much larger. The sample's treatment or condition label, in plain terms: live attenuated yellow fever vaccine strain. At every blood-draw timepoint, two biological replicates of bulk PBMCs were collected. A standard Ficoll-Paque protocol was used to isolate PBMCs from peripheral blood. RNA was extracted with TriZol from bulk PBMCs, CD4 and CD8 fractions, and dextramer-positive and dextramer-negative fractions. TCR cDNA was synthesized by 5'RACE template switching, which introduced a universal primer site and unique molecular identifiers. Priming of cDNA synthesis was performed from both the TCR alpha and TCR beta constant segments. Libraries were amplified in two PCR steps, with sample barcodes and sequencing adapters added in the second step. Sequencing of libraries was done on Illumina HiSeq 2500 (2x100 bp) or NovaSeq (2x150 bp). From the authors' description of their analysis: Demultiplexing of reads and collapsing into UMI consensus sequences were performed with MIGEC, and V(D)J alignment was carried out with MiXCR. Using edgeR on replicate PBMC samples, clonotypes were called vaccine-responding if FDR was below 0.01 and the log2 fold change was above 5 up to day 15. CD4 or CD8 identity was assigned to each bulk clonotype according to whether the clonotype was present at higher abundance in the sequenced CD4 repertoire or the sequenced CD8 repertoire. Starting from the raw public reads, TCRdb applied fastp trimming at Q25, assembled clones with MiXCR and retained in-frame beta chains. For every CDR3 protein sequence, its rows merge into one entry that carries the most common genes and DNA. TCRdb's processing, not the authors', yielded these V and J calls. In all, the sample holds 360,000 or so distinct CDR3 sequences, and around 10% of those were seen once. In total, the top ten clones hold about 17% of the sample.

The CDR3 has 15 amino acids, counting the end cysteine and phenylalanine. Only the CDR3 portion is preserved as DNA: 45 bases, with reading frame beginning at the first base. From the germline V gene, CDR1 is MNHNS and CDR2 is SASEGT. V is trimmed back by 6 bases and J by 4 bases, and the junction contains 10 bases that no gene match accounts for. The sample consisted of PBMCs, taken on the day of the first yellow fever vaccination. The receptor's source is a young man who received the YFV17D yellow fever vaccine. The V and J segments used are TRBV6-1 and TRBJ2-7, and 9 junctional nucleotides match TRBD1. The nucleotides read TGTGCCAGCAGCCCCGTACCGGGACAGGGTTACGAGCAGTACTTC. Its protein is CASSPVPGQGYEQYF.